Following are 10 T cell receptor beta chains from one sample sequenced in a study of blood T cell repertoires in COVID-19. TCRdb keeps only in-frame clones here, not all; method: immunoSEQ multiplex PCR. The sample has about 36,000 clones; 81% are singletons. Source material: peripheral blood. The receptors derive from a human donor in a cohort sampled during active or convalescent COVID-19. The donor label of this sample is uncertain.

The chain employs TRBV9 and TRBJ2-5; 8 positions match TRBD1. Germline loops: CDR1 SGDLS, CDR2 YYNGEE. This CDR3 has 12 amino acids. V lost 4 bases to trimming and J lost 10 bases; unmatched junction nucleotides: 6. CDR3 amino acids: CASSPTGQGQYF. CDR3 sequence (DNA): TGTGCCAGCAGCCCGACCGGACAGGGCCAGTACTTC.

The V gene is TRBV2, the J gene TRBJ1-2, with D possibly being TRBD1 (5 bases). Germline CDR1 SNHLY, CDR2 FYNNEI. The CDR3 length is 13 residues. V shed 7 bases and J shed 4 bases, with 13 bases lying between them. Written as DNA, the CDR3 is TGTGCCAGCAATCTCGACAGCTTCTATGGCTACACCTTC. It translates to CASNLDSFYGYTF.

This clone was observed a single time. V is TRBV11-2 and J is TRBJ1-3; maybe TRBD1 (6 bases). The CDR3 has 16 residues. Germline V gene sequence: CDR1 SGHAT, CDR2 FQNNGV. The V gene lost 4 bases and the J gene lost 4 bases, with 17 bases spanning the gap. The DNA of the CDR3 is TGTGCCAGCAGCTCCTGGGGGGGCGAATCCGGAAACACCATATATTTT. Translating it yields CASSSWGGESGNTIYF.

The chain links TRBV20-1 to TRBJ1-3; 7 bases map to TRBD1. Germline V gene lookup returns CDR1 DFQATT and CDR2 SNEGSKA (reference sequence). This CDR3 has 12 residues. Trimming removed 3 bases from V and 6 bases from J; junction bases left unmatched: 2. CDR3 coding DNA: TGCAGTGCTAGTACAGGGGTAAACACCATATATTTT. It encodes CSASTGVNTIYF.

The gene calls are TRBV7-8 and TRBJ1-2; 9 bases agree with TRBD1. Germline-derived CDR1 and CDR2 are SGHVS and FQNEAQ. Losses at the gene ends were 2 bases for V and 6 bases for J; bases not matched to a gene: 10. CDR3 size: 16 residues. The CDR3 here is CASSLSGDRGIHGYTF. For the CDR3, the DNA is TGTGCCAGCAGCTTATCTGGCGACAGGGGGATTCATGGCTACACCTTC.

V usage is TRBV7-8 and J usage is TRBJ2-3; D gene unclear. Germline CDR1 reads SGHVS; CDR2 reads FQNEAQ. Trimming took 3 bases from V and 5 from J, leaving 6 bases between them. The CDR3 is made up of 12 amino acids. The chain's CDR3 is CASSFIEDTQYF. The CDR3 nucleotides are TGTGCCAGCAGCTTTATAGAAGATACGCAGTATTTT.

The chain recombines TRBV9 with TRBJ1-2; D is possibly TRBD1 (5 bases). This CDR3 has 11 residues. Deletions cut 5 bases from V and 6 bases from J, with 8 bases between. Looked up from germline, CDR1 is SGDLS and CDR2 is YYNGEE. The CDR3 region has the DNA TGTGCCAGCAGGGACATAGATGGCTACACCTTC. Translating it yields CASRDIDGYTF.

Here the CDR3 reads CASTETAGVNSPLHF. CDR3 DNA sequence: TGTGCCAGCACCGAGACGGCAGGGGTAAATTCACCCCTCCACTTT. This chain connects TRBV11-2 to TRBJ1-6; D is perhaps TRBD1 (6 bases). With 7 bases removed from V and 7 bases from J, the gap between germline ends came to 17 bases. The CDR3 runs to 15 residues. Per the germline V gene, CDR1 is SGHAT and CDR2 is FQNNGV.

This chain links TRBV19 with TRBJ1-1; D is uncertain. CDR1 and CDR2 (germline): LNHDA, SQIVND (reference sequence). Trimming took off 0 bases at V and 6 bases at J, with 11 bases between the two ends. The CDR3 runs to 14 residues. The CDR3 region is CASSIDPQVPEAFF. The CDR3 coding sequence is TGTGCCAGTAGTATAGACCCCCAGGTCCCTGAAGCTTTCTTT. Using reference TRBV19 and TRBJ1-1 for the parts outside the CDR3, the full variable domain is DGGITQSPKYLFRKEGQNVTLSCEQNLNHDAMYWYRQDPGQGLRLIYYSQIVNDFQKGDIAEGYSVSREKKESFPLTVTSAQKNPTAFYLCASSIDPQVPEAFFGQGTRLTVV.

The rearrangement uses TRBV6-2 or TRBV6-3 and TRBJ2-4, with D possibly matching TRBD2 (6 bases). The V gene lost 7 bases and the J gene lost 7 bases, with 14 bases spanning the gap. Per the germline V gene, CDR1 is MNHEY and CDR2 is SVGEGT. The CDR3 sequence is 13 residues long. CDR3 in DNA: TGTGCCAGCACCCCCTCGGGGAGGAACATTCAGTACTTC. Its translation is CASTPSGRNIQYF.